This T cell receptor beta chain stems from a study of T cell changes during pregnancy in multiple sclerosis (dated by TCRdb to the late 2010s). For the wider study: The study looked at changes in the T cell repertoire across pregnancy in women with multiple sclerosis.

Receptor libraries were prepared by the immunoSEQ multiplex PCR assay. Here the immuneACCESS table is served through TCRdb, limited to in-frame sequences with V and J called. Missing clones are a known gap in these copies; in checked studies unresolved V genes cover under half, and the rest lacks a known reason. The sample table records tens of thousands of clones; 85% to 95% of these occur just once. About 0.69% of the sample lies in the top ten. Concerning this clone itself: Its antigen is not yet known. Per-base quality was not reported, and no clone a single base away is much larger than it.

V drops 2 bases and J drops 2 bases, leaving 7 bases in between. CDR1 and CDR2 are read off the germline V gene as MDHEN and SYDVKM. From cysteine to phenylalanine, the CDR3 is 14 amino acids long. The CDR3 DNA has 42 bases and is translated from base 1. The source of this sequence is a female donor with multiple sclerosis, enrolled in a pregnancy study. The sample here was CD4+ T cells from peripheral blood mononuclear cells, taken in the third trimester of pregnancy. Recombination connected TRBV28 to TRBJ1-3; a tentative D call is TRBD1 (6 bases match). The DNA sequence follows: TGTGCCAGCAGTTTAAGGGACACTGGAAACACCATATATTTT. Translation gives CASSLRDTGNTIYF.